These 26 T cell receptor beta chains originate from one sample sequenced in a study of immune heterogeneity within non-small cell lung tumors. It was with 32 V and 13 J primers that multiplex PCR amplified TCR beta CDR3. TCRdb re-called the multiplex PCR reads with MiXCR, one entry per CDR3 protein. The repertoire holds about 2,600 distinct CDR3 sequences, with about a sixth as singletons. Template came from bulk tumor genomic DNA, at about 650 ng per sample. Several biopsies per primary tumor were taken during surgery, spaced as far apart as possible. Curative surgery was undertaken by patients, who had untreated, newly diagnosed non-small cell lung cancer. The sequenced material came from lung tumor tissue. All receptors derive from a woman aged 45-59 years with non-small cell lung cancer.

Points on this clonotype: The missing conserved phenylalanine or tryptophan at the end of this CDR3 makes a read error likely. This chain links TRBV3-1 with TRBJ2-7; D might be TRBD2 (5 bases). Germline lookup yields CDR1 LGHDT and CDR2 YNNKEL (reference sequence). The CDR3 runs to 13 residues. Between the trimmed V and J ends, which lost 4 bases and 3 bases, there was a span of 10 bases. This chain's CDR3 is CASSLGRGYEQYL. CDR3 nucleotide sequence: TGTGCCAGCAGCCTAGGTCGGGGCTACGAGCAGTACCTC.

This clonotype is categorized as medium-sized. This rearrangement joins TRBV19 to TRBJ1-4; D may be TRBD1 (5 bases). The germline gives CDR1 LNHDA, CDR2 SQIVND (reference sequence). This CDR3 comprises 14 residues. Trimming stripped 7 bases from V and 8 bases from J, with 17 bases between. CDR3 amino acids: CASMTRGVGEKLFF. The CDR3 coding sequence is TGTGCCAGTATGACTCGGGGCGTTGGAGAAAAACTGTTTTTT. Full variable domain (remainder filled in from reference TRBV19 and TRBJ1-4): DGGITQSPKYLFRKEGQNVTLSCEQNLNHDAMYWYRQDPGQGLRLIYYSQIVNDFQKGDIAEGYSVSREKKESFPLTVTSAQKNPTAFYLCASMTRGVGEKLFFGSGTQLSVL.

This clonotype was observed a few times. The V gene is TRBV5-6, the J gene TRBJ2-7; TRBD1 might be the D (6 bases). The germline gives CDR1 SGHDT, CDR2 YYEEEE. The V gene lost 4 bases and the J gene lost 3 bases, with 17 bases spanning the gap. The CDR3 length is 15 residues. CDR3 sequence (DNA): TGTGCCAGCAGCCGTGACAGGCGACGCCTCTACGAGCAGTACTTC. It translates to CASSRDRRRLYEQYF.

The sample holds a few counts of this clonotype. This chain joins TRBV4-1 and TRBJ2-1; D remains unclear. This CDR3 contains 16 residues. The V gene lost 4 bases and the J gene lost 4 bases, with 17 bases spanning the gap. The germline CDR1 and CDR2 sequences are MGHRA and YSYEKL. The CDR3 is CASSRQKVRVYNEQFF. CDR3 nucleotide sequence: TGCGCCAGCAGCCGCCAGAAAGTTAGGGTGTACAATGAGCAGTTCTTC.

This clonotype is medium-sized in the sample. The rearrangement uses TRBV11-1 and TRBJ2-7; D is uncertain. Germline lookup yields CDR1 SGHAT and CDR2 FQDESV (reference sequence). Trimming removed 4 bases at V and 2 bases at J, with 3 bases between. The CDR3 has 11 residues. The CDR3 DNA reads as TGTGCCAGCAGCTCCGCCTACGAGCAGTACTTC. It translates to CASSSAYEQYF.

On this clonotype: A read error may be the cause here, since a much bigger clone is one base away. The chain carries TRBV5-1 and TRBJ2-2; D is uncertain. Germline V gene lookup returns CDR1 SGHRS and CDR2 YFSETQ. There are 20 residues in the CDR3. V was cut by 3 bases and J by 2 bases, with 26 bases left in between. The DNA of the CDR3 is TGCGCCAGCAGCTCGCCAGATGGGTTTACCACGATCCTTAACACCGGGGAGCTGTTTTTT. It codes for CASSSPDGFTTILNTGELFF.

Within the sample, this clonotype is medium-sized. V gene TRBV12-3 or TRBV12-4 combines with J gene TRBJ2-6; tentatively, D is TRBD1 or TRBD2 (5 bases each). The CDR3 length is 18 residues. V was pared by 2 bases and J by 0 bases, with 14 bases between. This chain's CDR3 is CASSLWGRRPSGANVLTF. The DNA for the CDR3 is TGTGCCAGCAGTTTATGGGGACGTCGACCCTCTGGGGCCAACGTCCTGACTTTC.

The chain is built from TRBV7-8 and TRBJ2-7; D is possibly TRBD2 (6 bases). This CDR3 has 14 amino acids. The germline gives CDR1 SGHVS, CDR2 FQNEAQ. V shed 5 bases and J shed 10 bases, with 21 bases lying between them. The CDR3 DNA reads TGTGCCAGCAGCCCGCGGGACGTCTGGTTGGATCAGTACTTC. Its protein product is CASSPRDVWLDQYF.

This clonotype was seen only a few times. The V and J genes are TRBV4-1 and TRBJ2-5; 11 bases agree with TRBD2. This CDR3 has 17 residues. The V segment lost 0 bases and the J segment 0 bases; nucleotides outside the gene matches: 3. Germline CDR1 is MGHRA and CDR2 is YSYEKL. The DNA of the CDR3 is TGCGCCAGCAGCCAAGAGGGACTAGCGGTGTACCAAGAGACCCAGTACTTC. Amino acids: CASSQEGLAVYQETQYF.

By frequency in the sample, this clonotype is medium-sized. The chain couples TRBV20-1 to TRBJ1-1, with D hard to call. CDR1 is DFQATT, CDR2 SNEGSKA, per germline (reference sequence). The germline V and J ends were trimmed by 1 base and 0 bases, with 15 bases remaining between them. The CDR3 loop spans 16 amino acids. The CDR3, as DNA: TGCAGTGCTAGAGTAATTCCTCCCGCGGTGAACACTGAAGCTTTCTTT. Translating gives CSARVIPPAVNTEAFF.

This clonotype is judged medium-sized. The V gene is TRBV3-1, the J gene TRBJ2-1; TRBD2 matches 8 bases. V lost 4 bases, J lost 0 bases, and 8 bases stayed unmatched. The CDR3 contains 17 residues. Germline loops: CDR1 LGHDT, CDR2 YNNKEL (reference sequence). The CDR3 reads CASSPPPGLGSYNEQFF. The DNA of the CDR3 is TGTGCCAGCAGCCCACCCCCGGGACTAGGCTCCTACAATGAGCAGTTCTTC.

In its sample, this clonotype was seen a few times. The genes are TRBV4-3 and TRBJ2-3, with 10 bases fitting TRBD2. With V trimmed by 0 bases and J by 0 bases, 6 bases remained unmatched. Per the germline V gene, CDR1 is LGHNA and CDR2 is YSLEER. The CDR3 is 18 residues long. CDR3 region: CASSQDPTSGTSTDTQYF. CDR3 nucleotides: TGCGCCAGCAGCCAAGATCCCACTAGCGGGACCAGCACAGATACGCAGTATTTT.

In the case of this clonotype: A much larger clone lies a single base off, so this may be a read error. The chain couples TRBV4-2 to TRBJ1-1; D gene unclear. The CDR3 consists of 13 residues. V lost 7 bases and J lost 3, with 12 bases in between. Germline V lookup: CDR1 LGHNA, CDR2 YNFKEQ. The CDR3 DNA follows: TGTGCCAGCATCCAGTGGGAGGACACTGAAGCTTTCTTT. It specifies CASIQWEDTEAFF.

This clonotype ranks as medium-sized (0.01 to 0.1%). This chain connects TRBV5-1 to TRBJ2-3; D is undetermined. The germline V gene encodes CDR1 SGHRS and CDR2 YFSETQ. CDR3 length equals 14 residues. The V end was cut by 4 bases, the J end by 0 bases, with 9 bases between. CDR3 DNA sequence: TGCGCCAGCAGCATTAGTGAGAGCACAGATACGCAGTATTTT. Translating gives CASSISESTDTQYF.

This clonotype qualifies as medium-sized. The chain is built from TRBV14 and TRBJ1-4, with a possible D match to TRBD1 (5 bases). CDR3 length equals 16 residues. V was shortened by 4 bases and J by 4 bases, with 16 bases between the two germline ends. From germline, CDR1 is SGHDN and CDR2 FVKESK. DNA for the CDR3: TGTGCCAGCAGCCCCGGGTGGGGCGGTGTTAATGAAAAACTGTTTTTT. Translated, it gives CASSPGWGGVNEKLFF.

The chain recombines TRBV24-1 with TRBJ2-3; D might be TRBD1 or TRBD2, each matching 6 bases. CDR3 length: 17 amino acids. Germline V lookup: CDR1 KGHDR, CDR2 SFDVKD. Deletions cut 0 bases from V and 2 bases from J, with 14 bases between. The chain's CDR3 is CATSDLGGRGDTDTQYF. CDR3 nucleotide sequence: TGTGCCACCAGTGATTTGGGGGGGCGTGGAGACACAGATACGCAGTATTTT.

This clonotype was detected only once. This may be a read error, as it is one base from a much larger clone. This chain links TRBV20-1 with TRBJ2-3; 8 nucleotides match TRBD1. Trimming at V came to 6 bases and at J to 3 bases, leaving 5 bases not matched to a gene. Germline V gene sequence: CDR1 DFQATT, CDR2 SNEGSKA (reference sequence). This CDR3 has 13 amino acids. The CDR3 DNA reads as TGCAGTGCAGGACAGGGATTGACAGATACGCAGTATTTT. This sequence encodes CSAGQGLTDTQYF.

This clonotype is judged medium-sized. CDR3 sequence reads: CSASPSRLAGGRPQETQYF. The CDR3 DNA sequence: TGCAGTGCTAGTCCCTCGAGACTAGCGGGGGGCAGACCTCAAGAGACCCAGTACTTC. The chain employs TRBV20-1 and TRBJ2-5, with 13 bases identical to TRBD2. Germline V gene lookup returns CDR1 DFQATT and CDR2 SNEGSKA (reference sequence). This CDR3 is built from 19 residues. V lost 3 bases to trimming and J lost 2 bases; unmatched junction nucleotides: 15.

A word on this clonotype: A much bigger clone sits one base away, suggesting this may be a read error. The rearrangement uses TRBV9 and TRBJ2-2; the D is unclear. CDR1 is SGDLS and CDR2 is YYNGEE in the germline V gene. This CDR3 comprises 18 residues. Trimming shortened V by 0 bases and J by 1 base, and 16 bases separated the two germline ends. Written as DNA, the CDR3 is TGTGCCAGCAGCGTAGAAGGTACTCCTAAGATGAACACCGGGGAGCTGTTTTTT. Its protein product is CASSVEGTPKMNTGELFF.

A note on this clonotype: This may be a read error: a much more frequent sequence differs by one nucleotide. This chain uses TRBV4-1 with TRBJ2-7; 8 nucleotides align to TRBD2. The CDR3 is made up of 13 amino acids. Germline-derived CDR1 and CDR2 are MGHRA and YSYEKL. The DNA for the CDR3 is TGCTCCAGCAGCAAGACTAGCGACTACGAGCAGTACTTC. Protein: CSSSKTSDYEQYF.

This clonotype is medium-sized. For the CDR3, the DNA is TGCAGCGGACGTCTACCGGGATCGGCTGAGCAGTTCTTC. Its protein product is CSGRLPGSAEQFF. The chain couples TRBV29-1 to TRBJ2-1, with D possibly being TRBD2 (5 bases). This CDR3 has 13 residues. Germline CDR1 and CDR2: SQVTM and ANQGSEA. The ends were cut back, 7 bases at V and 9 bases at J, with 19 bases in the middle.

By share, this clonotype ranks as medium-sized (0.01 to 0.1%). The chain links TRBV7-3 to TRBJ2-3, with D possibly TRBD2 on 6 matching bases. The CDR3 length is 15 residues. Trimming pared 4 bases from V and 2 bases from J, leaving 13 bases between. Germline-derived CDR1 and CDR2 are SGHTA and FQGTGA. The CDR3 nucleotides read TGTGCCAGCAGCTCCCGGGGGACGAACACAGATACGCAGTATTTT. Encoded protein: CASSSRGTNTDTQYF.

By its share, this clonotype is medium-sized. This rearrangement joins TRBV5-1 to TRBJ1-6; D is uncertain. The germline CDR1 and CDR2 sequences are SGHRS and YFSETQ. This CDR3 is 14 amino acids long. Trimming stripped 4 bases from V and 10 bases from J, with 15 bases between. DNA of the CDR3: TGCGCCAGCAGCCCTACTACACAGTTATCACCCCTCCACTTT. Its protein is CASSPTTQLSPLHF.

On this clonotype itself: Possible read error: a much larger clone is one base away. J is TRBJ1-2 and V is TRBV28; D may be TRBD1 (5 bases). V lost 10 bases and J 7 bases, leaving 19 bases between the germline ends. This CDR3 spans 13 amino acids. CDR1 is MDHEN, CDR2 SYDVKM, per germline. DNA for the CDR3: TGTGCCATCAGCTCACCGCAGGGCGGTGGCTACACCTTC. Encoded protein: CAISSPQGGGYTF.

The chain has TRBV14 and TRBJ1-1, with no clear D. With 1 base removed from V and 5 bases from J, the gap between germline ends came to 14 bases. Germline V gene lookup returns CDR1 SGHDN and CDR2 FVKESK. The CDR3 has 15 amino acids. CDR3 nucleotides: TGTGCCAGCAGCCAAGTGAGAAGGGTAGGGACTGAAGCTTTCTTT. This translates into CASSQVRRVGTEAFF.

Comments on this clonotype: Possible read error: a much larger clone is one base away. This sequence joins TRBV4-3 and TRBJ2-3; TRBD2 aligns across 8 bases. This CDR3 comprises 14 residues. With V trimmed by 0 bases and J by 9 bases, 5 bases remained unmatched. Germline V gene data show CDR1 as LGHNA and CDR2 as YSLEER. The DNA for the CDR3 is TGCGCCAGCAGCCAAGAGGTGGGCGGGAGGACGCAGTATTTT. This codes for CASSQEVGGRTQYF.